This T cell receptor (beta chain) appears in the sequencing data of a study of blood T cell repertoires in COVID-19. Overall study: Samples of COVID-19 (acute and convalescent) were obtained from the United States, Italy and Spain. The cDNA or gDNA used as material had been derived from T cells, B-cell-depleted T cells, or PBMCs.

Authors' data handling: Amplification with reference gene primers provided the estimates of nucleated cell counts. Generated by immunoSEQ multiplex PCR, the TCRdb table keeps only in-frame clones and is missing some. The V and J calls and the clone size are those of that table, but D and trimming were determined from the DNA. The repertoire includes roughly 60,000 clones, nearly 95% of them detected once, and roughly 4.2% sits in the top ten. J was trimmed by 5 bases and V by 2 bases; bases with no gene match: 9. The CDR3 consists of 15 residues. The germline CDR1 and CDR2 sequences are SGHNT and YYREEE (reference sequence).

The receptor was isolated from a man aged 50-59 years with active COVID-19. V usage is TRBV5-4 and J usage is TRBJ2-7; 8 bases align to TRBD1. Sequences were obtained from peripheral blood. CDR3 DNA: TGTGCCAGCAGCTTCCAGGGGCAGGGGGCTCACGAGCAGTACTTC. Translation gives CASSFQGQGAHEQYF.